Here is one T cell receptor (beta chain) with its context. Its antigen is unknown. Qualities for individual bases were not recorded, and no much larger clone is one base off. The germline V gene supplies CDR1 SQVTM and CDR2 ANQGSEA. V and J lose 1 base and 2 bases, and a span of 10 bases separates them. The CDR3 holds 14 amino acids from the cysteine to the phenylalanine. Just the 42-base CDR3 DNA is kept, in frame starting at base 1. This record belongs to a study of blood T cells in healthy people across ages (dated by TCRdb to between 2014 and 2017). Turning to the overall study: Template switching captured roughly one uniquely barcoded TCR beta cDNA molecule per two T cells in model experiments. To track age-related changes in TCR beta repertoire diversity, the study relied on deep sequencing normalized with unique cDNA molecular identifiers. Four age groups were formed from the donors: young (average about 15 years), middle-aged (approximately 39), aged (about 62) and long-lived (more than 75). To avoid experimental bias, donors of different ages were distributed randomly across sequencing lanes. The study analyzed two additional independent replicas of 1 million unique cDNA reads from the same blood draw for two donors, one aged 18 to 29 and one aged 80 or older.

Systemically healthy Caucasian individuals from Russia, 39 in total and aged about 6 to 95 years, were included as donors. Roughly 10 milliliters of peripheral blood were drawn from each donor into EDTA-treated Vacutainer tubes. Ficoll-Paque density-gradient centrifugation was used to isolate PBMCs, with at least 6 million obtained per sample. Trizol reagent was used to extract total RNA from PBMCs, with at least 5 micrograms per sample. Naive CD45RAhigh/CD27high T cell percentages were measured by flow cytometry on a PBMC aliquot from every donor. The investigation overall reported the following: Observed TCR beta diversity correlated strongly with the percentage of naive T cells measured by flow cytometry. Donor CMV infection status was unknown, potentially confounding age-related changes in expanded clonotypes. Since profiling was done on bulk unsorted PBMCs, naive and antigen-experienced compartments could not be conclusively compared. Estimates of total diversity based on one million sequenced T cells were considered lower bounds and underestimates. The long-lived group showed more naive CD4+ T cells, fewer expanded clones and increased TCR diversity than the aged group, suggesting age selection. As age increased, observed TCR beta diversity per million T cells dropped in a roughly linear way, and a significant reduction was already evident by age 40.

Library preparation used 5' RACE. Instrument used: Illumina HiSeq 2500. A second roughly 7 to 11 cycle PCR used a sample-barcoded 5' primer and a J-beta primer mix. A template-switch 5' adaptor carrying 12 random nucleotides introduced a unique molecular identifier onto each TCR beta cDNA molecule. At least 3 million CDR3-containing paired-end reads were obtained from each sample. First-strand cDNA synthesis was performed from all RNA using the Mint cDNA synthesis kit, with priming by a TRBC-specific oligonucleotide. After uracil-DNA glycosylase treatment, a first 18-cycle PCR used universal primers M1SS and BC2_uni_R on all cDNA. The source study handled its data this way. Each sample was normalized by randomly selecting 1 million high-quality reads, each carrying a distinct molecular identifier. Reads with shared molecular identifiers were discarded instead of being binned into consensus sequences. CDR3 identification, clonotype clustering and error correction used MiTCR with a Q25 quality threshold and the strictest error-elimination algorithm. A nonparametric unseen species model using Euler transformation provided a lower-bound estimate of total TCR beta diversity. TCRdb reanalyzed the raw reads on its own, using fastp at Q25 for trimming and MiXCR for clone calling, and kept in-frame beta chains. Each entry is one CDR3 protein sequence, shown with its most common DNA and genes. TCRdb's processing, not the authors' own work, is the source of the V and J calls. This sample holds hundreds of thousands of distinct CDR3 sequences; about three fifths were observed only once. Over 20% of the sample lies in the top ten.

This sequence was found in a man between 25 and 39 years old in good health. The V and J segments used are TRBV29-1 and TRBJ2-3, with the D gene not clear enough to name. The sample was blood. The CDR3 protein: CSVEADRYTDTQYF. In nucleotide form, the sequence is TGCAGCGTTGAAGCGGATAGATACACAGATACGCAGTATTTT.